The 4 T cell receptor beta chains below come from one sample, sequenced in a study of blood T cells in healthy people across ages. A second PCR, run for about 6 to 11 cycles, used a sample-barcoded 5' primer plus a J-beta primer mix. TCRdb re-derived calls from the 5' RACE reads in MiXCR, one entry per CDR3 protein. The table shows 700,000 to 850,000 distinct CDR3 sequences, with about 53% occurring only once. The sequenced material came from blood. These receptors originate from a man aged 80 or over in good health.

This chain connects TRBV15 to TRBJ2-1, with 9 bases that match TRBD2. The CDR3 contains 16 residues. The ends lost 5 bases at V and 5 bases at J; junction bases unmatched: 10. Germline values: CDR1 LNHNV, CDR2 YYDKDF (reference sequence). CDR3 amino acids: CATSGSGRKAHNEQFF. CDR3 in DNA: TGTGCCACCAGCGGTAGCGGGAGAAAGGCACACAATGAGCAGTTCTTC.

CDR3 sequence: CAISPMGGGPTDTQYF. The CDR3 DNA is TGTGCCATCAGCCCTATGGGTGGTGGCCCCACTGATACGCAGTATTTT. The chain employs TRBV10-3 and TRBJ2-3; unclear D gene. Trimming removed 6 bases at V and 6 bases at J, with 22 bases between. This CDR3 is 16 amino acids long. CDR1 ENHRY and CDR2 SYGVKD come from the germline V gene.

CDR3 amino acids: CAISIGLAAYNEQFF. DNA of the CDR3: TGTGCCATCAGTATAGGACTAGCAGCCTACAATGAGCAGTTCTTC. The chain combines TRBV10-3 with TRBJ2-1, with 8 bases identical to TRBD2. The germline V gene has CDR1 ENHRY and CDR2 SYGVKD. After removal of 5 bases from V and 2 bases from J, the junction contained 5 bases not matched to a gene. The CDR3 sequence is 15 residues long.

The CDR3 reads CASRFRPSGGTEAFF. CDR3 bases: TGTGCCAGCAGATTCCGACCCTCTGGGGGAACTGAAGCTTTCTTT. V is TRBV27 and J is TRBJ1-1; a possible D gene is TRBD1 (5 bases). Germline V CDR1 and CDR2: MNHEY, SMNVEV (reference sequence). V dropped 6 bases and J dropped 5 bases, with 19 bases sitting between them. The CDR3 totals 15 residues.